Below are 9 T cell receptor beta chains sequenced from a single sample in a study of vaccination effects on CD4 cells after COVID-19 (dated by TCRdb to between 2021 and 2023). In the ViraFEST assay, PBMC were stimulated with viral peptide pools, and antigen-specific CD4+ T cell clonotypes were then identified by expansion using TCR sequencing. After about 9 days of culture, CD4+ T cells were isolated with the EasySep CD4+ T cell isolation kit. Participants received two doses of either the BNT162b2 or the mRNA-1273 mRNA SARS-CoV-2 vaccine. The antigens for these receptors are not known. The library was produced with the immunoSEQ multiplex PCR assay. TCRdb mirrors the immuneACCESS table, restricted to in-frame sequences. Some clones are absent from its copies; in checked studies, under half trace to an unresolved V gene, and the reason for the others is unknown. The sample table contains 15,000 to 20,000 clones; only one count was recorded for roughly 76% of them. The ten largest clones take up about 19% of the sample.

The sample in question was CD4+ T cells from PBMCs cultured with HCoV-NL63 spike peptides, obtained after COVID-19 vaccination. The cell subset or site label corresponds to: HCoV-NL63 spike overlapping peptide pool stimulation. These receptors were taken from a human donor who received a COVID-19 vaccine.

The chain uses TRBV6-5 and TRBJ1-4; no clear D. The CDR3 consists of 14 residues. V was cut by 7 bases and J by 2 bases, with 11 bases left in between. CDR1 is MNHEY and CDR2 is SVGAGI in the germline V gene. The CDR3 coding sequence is TGTGCCAGCACCGCGGGATCTACTAATGAAAAACTGTTTTTT. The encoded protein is CASTAGSTNEKLFF.

CDR3 loop: CASSRPTSGRNNEQFF. DNA of the CDR3: TGTGCCAGCAGCCGGCCGACCAGCGGGAGGAACAATGAGCAGTTCTTC. This sequence joins TRBV5-4 and TRBJ2-1; 9 nucleotides line up with TRBD2. This CDR3 comprises 16 residues. V lost 4 bases to trimming and J lost 5 bases; unmatched junction nucleotides: 10. Germline V gene data show CDR1 as SGHNT and CDR2 as YYREEE (reference sequence).

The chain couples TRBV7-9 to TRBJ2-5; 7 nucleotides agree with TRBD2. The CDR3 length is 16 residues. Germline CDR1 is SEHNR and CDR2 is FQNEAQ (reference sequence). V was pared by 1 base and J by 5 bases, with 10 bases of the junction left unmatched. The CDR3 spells CASSLVPGEGLETQYF. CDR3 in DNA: TGTGCCAGCAGCTTAGTCCCCGGGGAGGGGTTGGAGACCCAGTACTTC.

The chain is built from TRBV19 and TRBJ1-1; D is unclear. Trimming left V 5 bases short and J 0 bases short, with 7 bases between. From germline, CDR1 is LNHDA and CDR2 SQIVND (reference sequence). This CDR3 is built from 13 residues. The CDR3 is CASSFVLNTEAFF. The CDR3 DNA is TGTGCCAGTAGTTTTGTACTGAACACTGAAGCTTTCTTT.

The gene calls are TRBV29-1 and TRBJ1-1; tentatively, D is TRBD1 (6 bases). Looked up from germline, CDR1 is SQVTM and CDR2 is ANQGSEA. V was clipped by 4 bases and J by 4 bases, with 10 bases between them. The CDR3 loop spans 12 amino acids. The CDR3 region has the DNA TGCAGCGTTGCAAGGGGGGGCACTGAAGCTTTCTTT. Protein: CSVARGGTEAFF. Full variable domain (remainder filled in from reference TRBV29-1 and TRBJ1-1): SAVISQKPSRDICQRGTSLTIQCQVDSQVTMMFWYRQQPGQSLTLIATANQGSEATYESGFVIDKFPISRPNLTFSTLTVSNMSPEDSSIYLCSVARGGTEAFFGQGTRLTVV.

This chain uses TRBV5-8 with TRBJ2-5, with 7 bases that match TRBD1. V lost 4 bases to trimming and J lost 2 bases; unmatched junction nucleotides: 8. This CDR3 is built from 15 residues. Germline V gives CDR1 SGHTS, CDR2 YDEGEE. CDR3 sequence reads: CASSKPWGQQETQYF. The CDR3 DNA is TGTGCCAGCAGCAAACCCTGGGGACAGCAAGAGACCCAGTACTTC.

The CDR3: CASWGQTYEQYF. The CDR3 DNA is TGTGCCAGCTGGGGGCAGACCTACGAGCAGTACTTC. The chain carries TRBV28 and TRBJ2-7; tentatively, D is TRBD1 (6 bases). The CDR3 is 12 amino acids. The V gene lost 8 bases and the J gene lost 2 bases, with 10 bases spanning the gap. Germline V gene lookup returns CDR1 MDHEN and CDR2 SYDVKM.

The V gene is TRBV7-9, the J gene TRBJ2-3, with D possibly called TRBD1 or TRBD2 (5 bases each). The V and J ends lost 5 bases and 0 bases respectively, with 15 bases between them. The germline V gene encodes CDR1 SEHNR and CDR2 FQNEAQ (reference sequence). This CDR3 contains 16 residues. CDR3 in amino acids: CASSPPGQGSTDTQYF. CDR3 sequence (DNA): TGTGCCAGCAGCCCCCCGGGGCAGGGTAGCACAGATACGCAGTATTTT.

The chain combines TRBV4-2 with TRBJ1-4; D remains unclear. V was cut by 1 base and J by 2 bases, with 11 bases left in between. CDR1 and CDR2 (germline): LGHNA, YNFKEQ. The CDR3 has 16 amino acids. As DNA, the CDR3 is TGTGCCAGCAGCCAAGTGGGGAGGGTTACTAATGAAAAACTGTTTTTT. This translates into CASSQVGRVTNEKLFF.